A single sample gave rise to the 24 T cell receptor beta chains below, sequenced in a study of CD8 T cells in cerebrospinal fluid in Alzheimer's disease. TCRdb re-called the 10x single-cell sequencing reads and shows each CDR3 protein once, DNA omitted. This repertoire includes about 1,500 distinct CDR3 sequences. The specimen sequenced was cerebrospinal fluid. Receptor source: a human donor with Alzheimer's disease.

Judged by frequency, this clonotype is medium-sized (0.01 to 0.1%). The chain employs TRBV2 and TRBJ2-1. The CDR3 sequence is 12 residues long. Per the germline V gene, CDR1 is SNHLY and CDR2 is FYNNEI. The CDR3 sequence is CASGELPNEQFF.

The chain joins TRBV9 to TRBJ2-3; the TRBD2 assignment by TCRdb is unverifiable without DNA. The germline gives CDR1 SGDLS, CDR2 YYNGEE. This CDR3 comprises 15 residues. CDR3 sequence reads: CASSVRSGRTDTQYF.

The rearrangement uses TRBV4-3 and TRBJ2-3; TCRdb proposes TRBD1, but this gene call is untestable without DNA. Germline-derived CDR1 and CDR2 are LGHNA and YSLEER. The CDR3 is 15 residues long. CDR3: CASSQEGQSADTQYF.

This clonotype is medium-sized by frequency. V gene TRBV30 combines with J gene TRBJ1-6. Germline V gene lookup returns CDR1 GTSNPN and CDR2 SVGIG (reference sequence). This CDR3 has 14 amino acids. This CDR3 is CAWSRVSGNSPLHF.

The rearrangement links TRBV7-2 to TRBJ2-5. The CDR3 runs to 14 residues. Germline CDR1 and CDR2: SGHTA and FQGNSA. The CDR3 reads CASSLVALGETQYF. Supplemented by reference TRBV7-2 and TRBJ2-5, the full variable domain reads GAGVSQSPSNKVTEKGKDVELRCDPISGHTALYWYRQSLGQGLEFLIYFQGNSAPDKSGLPSDRFSAERTGGSVSTLTIQRTQQEDSAVYLCASSLVALGETQYFGPGTRLLVL.

Considering frequency, this clonotype is medium-sized. This chain links TRBV7-9 with TRBJ2-5; TCRdb picks TRBD2, but there is no DNA to check that call. The CDR3 contains 16 residues. Germline lookup yields CDR1 SEHNR and CDR2 FQNEAQ (reference sequence). CDR3 sequence reads: CASSNRLAGVSETQYF.

The chain employs TRBV4-2 and TRBJ2-3; TCRdb picks TRBD2, but there is no DNA to check that call. Looked up from germline, CDR1 is LGHNA and CDR2 is YNFKEQ. CDR3 length equals 15 residues. CDR3: CASSQSRSLRDTQYF.

This clonotype is medium-sized by frequency. This chain uses TRBV11-2 with TRBJ2-1; the TCRdb D gene call, TRBD2, has no DNA to confirm it. The germline V gene has CDR1 SGHAT and CDR2 FQNNGV. CDR3 length: 16 amino acids. CDR3 protein: CASSARLAGVYNEQFF.

Frequency places this clonotype as large. This chain joins TRBV6-4 and TRBJ2-1; TCRdb lists TRBD2, though no DNA is available to test this call. CDR3 size: 16 residues. Looked up from germline, CDR1 is MRHNA and CDR2 is SNTAGT. The CDR3: CASSGLAGGPHNEQFF.

This clonotype is deemed medium-sized by its frequency. CDR3 sequence reads: CSARDPLANNEQFF. This chain links TRBV20-1 with TRBJ2-1. The CDR3 totals 14 residues. Germline V gives CDR1 DFQATT, CDR2 SNEGSKA (reference sequence).

The genes are TRBV20-1 and TRBJ1-1; TCRdb's D gene call, TRBD1, goes unchecked for lack of DNA. Germline V gene lookup returns CDR1 DFQATT and CDR2 SNEGSKA (reference sequence). This CDR3 is 12 amino acids long. The CDR3 protein is CSPEGVNTEAFF.

Measured by frequency, this clonotype is medium-sized (0.01 to 0.1%). The V gene is TRBV6-1, the J gene TRBJ2-7; the TCRdb D gene call, TRBD2, has no DNA to confirm it. The CDR3 spans 14 residues. The germline V gene has CDR1 MNHNS and CDR2 SASEGT. This CDR3 reads CASVGLANTYEQYF.

This clonotype shows up as medium-sized by frequency. This chain uses TRBV9 with TRBJ2-7. This CDR3 is 15 amino acids long. The germline CDR1 and CDR2 sequences are SGDLS and YYNGEE. CDR3 amino acids: CASSPYLDSSYEQYF.

Considering frequency, this clonotype is large. The chain joins TRBV25-1 to TRBJ2-1. Germline V gives CDR1 MGHDK, CDR2 SYGVNS. This CDR3 is built from 13 residues. The CDR3 is CASSEYNGNEQFF.

Judged by frequency, this clonotype is medium-sized. The CDR3 sequence is CASSWASPSDTQYF. The chain joins TRBV5-1 to TRBJ2-3. CDR1 is SGHRS and CDR2 is YFSETQ in the germline V gene. The CDR3 consists of 14 residues.

This clonotype shows up as medium-sized (0.01 to 0.1%) by frequency. The V gene is TRBV7-8, the J gene TRBJ2-7; TCRdb outputs TRBD2, but without DNA this stays unchecked. CDR1 is SGHVS and CDR2 is FQNEAQ in the germline V gene. The CDR3 totals 16 residues. The CDR3 protein is CASSSPLGGGRNEQYF.

The V gene is TRBV18, the J gene TRBJ1-2; TCRdb designates TRBD1, a call that cannot be tested without DNA. Germline loops: CDR1 KGHSH, CDR2 LQKENI. The CDR3 is made up of 14 amino acids. CDR3 in amino acids: CASSPGRDVYGYTF.

The rearrangement joins TRBV7-7 to TRBJ2-3; TCRdb indicates TRBD2, and absent DNA this call remains unverified. This CDR3 has 17 amino acids. Looked up from germline, CDR1 is SSHAT and CDR2 is FNYEAQ (reference sequence). CDR3 residues: CASSPRLAGGGADTQYF.

This clonotype is deemed large by its frequency. The V and J genes are TRBV5-1 and TRBJ2-7; TCRdb's D gene call, TRBD1, goes unchecked for lack of DNA. This CDR3 spans 15 amino acids. Germline CDR1 reads SGHRS; CDR2 reads YFSETQ. CDR3 region: CASSLQGSHENEQYF.

The chain uses TRBV5-6 and TRBJ1-2; TCRdb designates TRBD1, a call that cannot be tested without DNA. Germline V gives CDR1 SGHDT, CDR2 YYEEEE. The CDR3 covers 13 residues. The CDR3 loop reads CASSRIRDTGYTF.

This clonotype is called medium-sized based on its frequency. J is TRBJ1-2 and V is TRBV7-3; TCRdb's D gene call, TRBD1, goes unchecked for lack of DNA. This CDR3 comprises 17 residues. Germline-derived CDR1 and CDR2 are SGHTA and FQGTGA. The CDR3 here is CASSNYGGAEKNYGYTF. Supplemented by reference TRBV7-3 and TRBJ1-2, the full variable domain reads GAGVSQTPSNKVTEKGKYVELRCDPISGHTALYWYRQSLGQGPEFLIYFQGTGAADDSGLPNDRFFAVRPEGSVSTLKIQRTERGDSAVYLCASSNYGGAEKNYGYTFGSGTRLTVV.

Measured by frequency, this clonotype is medium-sized (0.01 to 0.1%). The chain is built from TRBV6-2 or TRBV6-3 and TRBJ1-3. Germline CDR1 is MNHEY and CDR2 is SVGEGT. There are 15 residues in the CDR3. The CDR3 reads CASSPRLYSGNTIYF.

This clonotype is called medium-sized based on its frequency. The chain carries TRBV10-3 and TRBJ1-1; absent DNA, TCRdb's TRBD1 call cannot be checked. The germline V gene has CDR1 ENHRY and CDR2 SYGVKD. The CDR3 is made up of 14 amino acids. The CDR3 is CATQNPPRNTEAFF.

This clonotype ranks as medium-sized in terms of frequency. The rearrangement uses TRBV25-1 and TRBJ2-3; TCRdb lists TRBD2, though no DNA is available to test this call. The CDR3 has 15 residues. Germline CDR1 and CDR2: MGHDK and SYGVNS. CDR3 amino acids: CASSELRASGDTQYF.